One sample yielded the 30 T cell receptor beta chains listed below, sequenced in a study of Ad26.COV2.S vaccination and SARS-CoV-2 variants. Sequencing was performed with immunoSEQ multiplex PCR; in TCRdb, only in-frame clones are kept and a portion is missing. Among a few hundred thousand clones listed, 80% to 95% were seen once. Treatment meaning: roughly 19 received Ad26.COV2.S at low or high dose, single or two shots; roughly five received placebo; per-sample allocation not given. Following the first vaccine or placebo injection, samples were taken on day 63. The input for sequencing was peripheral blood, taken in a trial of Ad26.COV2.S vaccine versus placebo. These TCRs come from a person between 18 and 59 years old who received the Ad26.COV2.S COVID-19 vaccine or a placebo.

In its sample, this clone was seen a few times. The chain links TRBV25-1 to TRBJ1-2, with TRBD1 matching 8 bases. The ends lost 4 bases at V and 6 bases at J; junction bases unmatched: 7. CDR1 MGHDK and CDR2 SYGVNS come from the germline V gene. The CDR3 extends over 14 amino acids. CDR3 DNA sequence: TGTGCCAGCAGTGGACAGGGGAGTTTAGATGGCTACACCTTC. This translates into CASSGQGSLDGYTF.

The CDR3 DNA reads TGTGCCAGCAGTCCCCGCGGGGGGGAAGAGACCCAGTACTTC. Encoded protein: CASSPRGGEETQYF. The V call is TRBV6-2 or TRBV6-3, the J call TRBJ2-5; TRBD2 agrees at 9 bases. The CDR3 spans 14 residues. J lost 3 bases, V lost 5 bases, and 4 bases had no gene match. The germline V gene encodes CDR1 MNHEY and CDR2 SVGEGT.

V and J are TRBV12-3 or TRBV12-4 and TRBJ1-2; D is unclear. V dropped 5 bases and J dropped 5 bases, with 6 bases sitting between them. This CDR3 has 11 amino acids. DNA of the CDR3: TGTGCCAGCAGTGACCGATATGGCTACACCTTC. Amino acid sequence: CASSDRYGYTF.

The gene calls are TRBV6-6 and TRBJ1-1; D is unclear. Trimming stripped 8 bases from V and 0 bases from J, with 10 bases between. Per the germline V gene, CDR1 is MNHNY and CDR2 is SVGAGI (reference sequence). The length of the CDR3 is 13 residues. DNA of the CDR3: TGTGCCAGCTTGAACGTCATGAACACTGAAGCTTTCTTT. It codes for CASLNVMNTEAFF.

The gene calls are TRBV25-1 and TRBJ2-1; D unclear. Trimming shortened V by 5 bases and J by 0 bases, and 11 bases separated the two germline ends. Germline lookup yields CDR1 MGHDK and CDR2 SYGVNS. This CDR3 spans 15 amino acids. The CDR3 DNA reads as TGTGCCAGCAGTACTTATCAAAGCTCCTACAATGAGCAGTTCTTC. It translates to CASSTYQSSYNEQFF.

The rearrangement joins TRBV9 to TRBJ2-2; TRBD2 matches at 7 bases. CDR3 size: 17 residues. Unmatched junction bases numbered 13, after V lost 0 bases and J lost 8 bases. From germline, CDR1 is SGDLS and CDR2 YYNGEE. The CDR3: CASSVVGRQGDGGELFF. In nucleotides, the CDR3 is TGTGCCAGCAGCGTAGTCGGGAGGCAGGGCGACGGGGGGGAGCTGTTTTTT. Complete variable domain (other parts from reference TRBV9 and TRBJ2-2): DSGVTQTPKHLITATGQRVTLRCSPRSGDLSVYWYQQSLDQGLQFLIQYYNGEERAKGNILERFSAQQFPDLHSELNLSSLELGDSALYFCASSVVGRQGDGGELFFGEGSRLTVL.

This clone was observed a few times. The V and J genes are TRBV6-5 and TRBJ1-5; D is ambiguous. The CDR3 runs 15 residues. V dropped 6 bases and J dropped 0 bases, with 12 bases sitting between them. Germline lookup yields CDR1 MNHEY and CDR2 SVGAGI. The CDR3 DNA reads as TGTGCCAGCAGATACAGCGTTTTTAGCAATCAGCCCCAGCATTTT. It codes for CASRYSVFSNQPQHF.

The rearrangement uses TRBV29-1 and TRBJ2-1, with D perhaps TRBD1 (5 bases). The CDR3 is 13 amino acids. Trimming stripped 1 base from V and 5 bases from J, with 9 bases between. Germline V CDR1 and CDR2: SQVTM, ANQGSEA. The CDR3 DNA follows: TGCAGCGTTGAAGTCTTGGACAACAATGAGCAGTTCTTC. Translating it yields CSVEVLDNNEQFF.

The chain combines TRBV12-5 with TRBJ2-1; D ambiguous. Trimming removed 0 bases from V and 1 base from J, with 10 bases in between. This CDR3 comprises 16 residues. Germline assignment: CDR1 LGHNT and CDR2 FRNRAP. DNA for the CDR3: TGTGCTAGTGGTTTGGTTGTAGGGTCTTCCTACAATGAGCAGTTCTTC. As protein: CASGLVVGSSYNEQFF.

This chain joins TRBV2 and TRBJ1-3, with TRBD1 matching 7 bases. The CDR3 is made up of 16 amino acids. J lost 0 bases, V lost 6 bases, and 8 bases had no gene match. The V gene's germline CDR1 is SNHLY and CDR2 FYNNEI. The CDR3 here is CASSRDSLTSGNTIYF. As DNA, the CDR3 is TGTGCCAGCAGCCGGGACAGTCTAACCTCTGGAAACACCATATATTTT.

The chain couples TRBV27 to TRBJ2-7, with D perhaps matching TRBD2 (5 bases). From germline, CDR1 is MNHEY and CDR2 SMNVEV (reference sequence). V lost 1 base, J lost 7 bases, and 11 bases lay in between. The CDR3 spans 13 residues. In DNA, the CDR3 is TGTGCCAGCAGTTTATGGACCGCGGGTGAGCAGTACTTC. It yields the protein CASSLWTAGEQYF.

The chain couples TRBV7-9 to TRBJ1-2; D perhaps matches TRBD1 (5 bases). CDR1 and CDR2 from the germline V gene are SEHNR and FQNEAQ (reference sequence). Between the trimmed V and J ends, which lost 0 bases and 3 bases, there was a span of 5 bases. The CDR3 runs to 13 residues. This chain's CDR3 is CASSLAGDYGYTF. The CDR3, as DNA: TGTGCCAGCAGCTTAGCGGGGGACTATGGCTACACCTTC.

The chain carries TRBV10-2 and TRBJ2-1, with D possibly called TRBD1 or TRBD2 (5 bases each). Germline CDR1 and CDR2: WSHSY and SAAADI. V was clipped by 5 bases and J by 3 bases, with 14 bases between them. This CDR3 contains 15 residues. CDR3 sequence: CASSHRDPDYNEQFF. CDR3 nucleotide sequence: TGCGCCAGCAGTCACCGGGACCCCGACTACAATGAGCAGTTCTTC.

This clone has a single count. The CDR3 coding sequence is TGTGCCACATCGCGGGGGCCCTACAATGAGCAGTTCTTC. Translation gives CATSRGPYNEQFF. The rearrangement links TRBV28 to TRBJ2-1; weak D call: TRBD2 (7 bases). Germline CDR1 and CDR2: MDHEN and SYDVKM. This CDR3 is 13 amino acids long. V lost 10 bases to trimming and J lost 2 bases, with 12 bases between them.

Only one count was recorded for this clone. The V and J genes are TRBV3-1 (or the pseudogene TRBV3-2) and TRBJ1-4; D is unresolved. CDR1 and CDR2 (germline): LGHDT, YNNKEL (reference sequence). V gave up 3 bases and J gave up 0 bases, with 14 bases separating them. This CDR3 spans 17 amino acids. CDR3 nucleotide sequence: TGTGCCAGCAGCCAGCTCCAAGGGTTCTCAACTAATGAAAAACTGTTTTTT. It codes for CASSQLQGFSTNEKLFF.

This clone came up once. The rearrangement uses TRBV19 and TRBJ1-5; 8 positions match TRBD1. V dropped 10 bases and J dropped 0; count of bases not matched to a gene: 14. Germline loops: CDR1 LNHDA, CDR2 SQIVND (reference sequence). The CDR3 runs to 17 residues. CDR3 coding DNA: TGTGCCATCCAGGACAGGGAGGGAGGGGATAGCAATCAGCCCCAGCATTTT. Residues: CAIQDREGGDSNQPQHF.

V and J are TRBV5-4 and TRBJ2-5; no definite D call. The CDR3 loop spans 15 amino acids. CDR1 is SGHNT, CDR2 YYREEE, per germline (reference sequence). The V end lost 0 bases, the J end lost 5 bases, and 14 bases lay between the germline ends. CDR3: CASSLANDRRETQYF. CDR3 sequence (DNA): TGTGCCAGCAGCTTGGCCAACGACCGCCGTGAGACCCAGTACTTC.

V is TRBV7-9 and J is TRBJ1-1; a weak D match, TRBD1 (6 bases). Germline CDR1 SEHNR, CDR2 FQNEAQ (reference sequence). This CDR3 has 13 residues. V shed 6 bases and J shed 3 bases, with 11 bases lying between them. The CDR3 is CASSPNRDTEAFF. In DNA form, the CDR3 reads TGTGCCAGCAGTCCCAACAGGGACACTGAAGCTTTCTTT.

The CDR3 DNA reads TGTGCCAGCAGCACCGAACCCGGGACGTTCAACTACGAGCAGTACTTC. Its translation is CASSTEPGTFNYEQYF. The chain has TRBV21-1 and TRBJ2-7. TRBV21-1 is shown as a pseudogene. The CDR3 loop spans 16 amino acids.

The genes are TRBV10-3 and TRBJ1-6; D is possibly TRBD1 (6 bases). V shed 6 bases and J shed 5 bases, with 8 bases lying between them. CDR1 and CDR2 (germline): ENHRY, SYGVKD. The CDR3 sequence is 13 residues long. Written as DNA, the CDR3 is TGTGCCATCAGGGACAGCCATAATTCACCCCTCCACTTT. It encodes CAIRDSHNSPLHF.

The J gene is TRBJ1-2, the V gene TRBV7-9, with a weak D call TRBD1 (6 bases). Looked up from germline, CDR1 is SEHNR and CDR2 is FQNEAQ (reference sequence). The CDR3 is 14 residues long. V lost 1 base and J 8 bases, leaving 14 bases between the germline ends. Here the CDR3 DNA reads TGTGCCAGCAGCTTAGATCGACAGGTTGACGGCTACACCTTC. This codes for CASSLDRQVDGYTF.

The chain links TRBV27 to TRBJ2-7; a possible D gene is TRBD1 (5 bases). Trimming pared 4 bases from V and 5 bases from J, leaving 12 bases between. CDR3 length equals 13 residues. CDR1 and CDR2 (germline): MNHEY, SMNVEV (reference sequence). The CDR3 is CASSWQGWDEQYF. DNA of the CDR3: TGTGCCAGCAGTTGGCAGGGTTGGGACGAGCAGTACTTC.

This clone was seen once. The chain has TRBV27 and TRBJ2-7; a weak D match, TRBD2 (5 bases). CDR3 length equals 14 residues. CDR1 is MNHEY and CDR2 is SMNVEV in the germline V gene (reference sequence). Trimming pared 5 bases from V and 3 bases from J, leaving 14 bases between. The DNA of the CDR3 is TGTGCCAGCAGTCGCAAACCGGGAATCTACGAGCAGTACTTC. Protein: CASSRKPGIYEQYF.

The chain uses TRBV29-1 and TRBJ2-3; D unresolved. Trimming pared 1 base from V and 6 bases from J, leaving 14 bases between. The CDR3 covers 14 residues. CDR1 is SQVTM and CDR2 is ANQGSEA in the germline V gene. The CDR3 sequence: CSVEASTTLDTQYF. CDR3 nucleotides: TGCAGCGTTGAAGCCAGTACTACCCTGGATACGCAGTATTTT.

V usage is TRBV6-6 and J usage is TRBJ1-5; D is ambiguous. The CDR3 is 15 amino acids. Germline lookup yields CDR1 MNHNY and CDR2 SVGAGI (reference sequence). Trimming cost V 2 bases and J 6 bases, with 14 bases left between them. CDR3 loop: CASSYGEIGSQPQHF. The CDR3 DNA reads TGTGCCAGCAGTTACGGTGAGATTGGGAGTCAGCCCCAGCATTTT.

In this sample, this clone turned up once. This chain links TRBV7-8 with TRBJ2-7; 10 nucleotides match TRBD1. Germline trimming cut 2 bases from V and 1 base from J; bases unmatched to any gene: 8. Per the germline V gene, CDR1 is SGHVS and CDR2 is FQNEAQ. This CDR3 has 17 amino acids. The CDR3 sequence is CASSLNRQGAPSYEQYF. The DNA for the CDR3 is TGTGCCAGCAGCTTAAACAGACAGGGGGCCCCGTCCTACGAGCAGTACTTC.

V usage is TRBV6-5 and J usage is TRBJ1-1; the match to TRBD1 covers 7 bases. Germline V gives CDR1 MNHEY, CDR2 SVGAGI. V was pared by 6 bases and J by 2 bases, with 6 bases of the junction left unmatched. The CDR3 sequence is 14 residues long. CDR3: CASRKGQLNTEAFF. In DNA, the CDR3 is TGTGCCAGCAGGAAGGGACAGCTTAACACTGAAGCTTTCTTT.

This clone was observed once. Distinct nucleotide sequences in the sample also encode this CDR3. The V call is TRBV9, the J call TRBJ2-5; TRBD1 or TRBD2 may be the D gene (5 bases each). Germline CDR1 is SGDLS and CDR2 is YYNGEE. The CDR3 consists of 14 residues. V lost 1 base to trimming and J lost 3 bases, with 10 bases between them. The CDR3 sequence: CASSVSGAEETQYF. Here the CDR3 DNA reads TGTGCCAGCAGCGTATCCGGGGCGGAAGAGACCCAGTACTTC.

The CDR3: CASSLVFSGGPTDTQYF. The CDR3 DNA sequence: TGTGCCAGCAGCTTAGTTTTTAGCGGGGGACCCACAGATACGCAGTATTTT. J is TRBJ2-3 and V is TRBV7-2; 9 bases match TRBD2. The CDR3 runs 17 residues. With 1 base clipped from V and 2 bases from J, the junction kept 7 bases outside the gene matches. The germline CDR1 and CDR2 sequences are SGHTA and FQGNSA.

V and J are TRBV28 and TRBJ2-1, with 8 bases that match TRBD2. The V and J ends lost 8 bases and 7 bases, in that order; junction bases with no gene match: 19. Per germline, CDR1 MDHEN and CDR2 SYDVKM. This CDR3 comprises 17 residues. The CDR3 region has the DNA TGTGCCAGCTGTTCCGGGACTAGAACCCCCCTCAGGAATGAGCAGTTCTTC. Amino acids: CASCSGTRTPLRNEQFF. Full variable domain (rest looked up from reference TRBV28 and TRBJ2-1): DVKVTQSSRYLVKRTGEKVFLECVQDMDHENMFWYRQDPGLGLRLIYFSYDVKMKEKGDIPEGYSVSREKKERFSLILESASTNQTSMYLCASCSGTRTPLRNEQFFGPGTRLTVL.